This TCR beta chain was identified in a study of T-cell memory formation after mild COVID-19. General observations from the study: SARS-CoV-2 specificity of second-wave clones peaking day 37 was unconfirmed. CD4+ contracting clones were mainly CM and EM; CD8+ ones, EMRA. Balance between CD4 and CD8 was seen in clones contracting day 15 to 85, and a CD4+ lean was seen in later expanders.

TCRdb re-called the 5' RACE reads with MiXCR, one entry per CDR3 protein. The sample lists 450,000 to 700,000 distinct CDR3 sequences; 15% to 20% were seen once. The CDR3 is made up of 13 amino acids. CDR1 and CDR2 (germline): DFQATT, SNEGSKA (reference sequence). Trimming at V came to 5 bases and at J to 1 base, leaving 3 bases not matched to a gene. As to this clonotype: Its antigen is undetermined.

The specimen was PBMCs or a T cell subset sorted from them (not recorded which). This sequence joins TRBV20-1 and TRBJ2-5; TRBD2 matches 8 bases. The TCR comes from an adult woman who had mild COVID-19 (a few samples of this study predate the infection). Cell type and time point are not known. The chain's CDR3 is CSAPTSGQETQYF. CDR3 in DNA: TGCAGTGCTCCCACTAGCGGCCAAGAGACCCAGTACTTC.